Listed below are T cell receptor beta chains from one sample, sequenced in a study of neurological immune-mediated disorders. TCRdb called the 5' RACE reads again in MiXCR, with one record for every CDR3 protein. The sample shows 53,000 or so distinct CDR3 sequences, roughly 8.8% of them seen only once. The source material was PBMCs. The receptors were gathered from a woman in her thirties or forties in good health. Each CDR3 is given with its conserved first and last residue. The order of the fields is V gene, D gene, clone size, CDR3 length, J gene, CDR3 DNA, CDR3 protein. The D gene is left open where the match is weak. Size tells how often a clone was seen (once, few, many) or the class of an expanded clone, and some rows leave it out.

v_call: TRBV11-2; d_call: TRBD2; clone_size: many; cdr3_length: 14; j_call: TRBJ2-1; cdr3_nt: TGTGCCAGCAGCAGGACTAGCTGGGGTAATGAGCAGTTCTTC; cdr3_aa: CASSRTSWGNEQFF
v_call: TRBV6-2/TRBV6-3; d_call: .; clone_size: many; cdr3_length: 16; j_call: TRBJ1-5; cdr3_nt: TGTGCCAGCAGTACCCGACATCTGGTGAGCAATCAGCCCCAGCATTTT; cdr3_aa: CASSTRHLVSNQPQHF
v_call: TRBV5-1; d_call: .; clone_size: many; cdr3_length: 16; j_call: TRBJ2-1; cdr3_nt: TGCGCCAGCAGCTCAAATCCGGGACAAGCCTACAATGAGCAGTTCTTC; cdr3_aa: CASSSNPGQAYNEQFF
v_call: TRBV7-2; d_call: .; clone_size: many; cdr3_length: 15; j_call: TRBJ1-5; cdr3_nt: TGTGCCAGCAGCTCTCGGGGTCTTAGCAATCAGCCCCAGCATTTT; cdr3_aa: CASSSRGLSNQPQHF
v_call: TRBV5-1; d_call: .; clone_size: many; cdr3_length: 17; j_call: TRBJ2-2; cdr3_nt: TGCGCCAGCAGCTTGGTTGTGCGATGGTTAAACACCGGGGAGCTGTTTTTT; cdr3_aa: CASSLVVRWLNTGELFF
v_call: TRBV5-1; d_call: .; clone_size: .; cdr3_length: 15; j_call: TRBJ2-1; cdr3_nt: TGCGCCACCTCGTCGGCCCCCAACCTTGGAGGTGAGCAGTTCTTC; cdr3_aa: CATSSAPNLGGEQFF
v_call: TRBV6-5; d_call: TRBD2; clone_size: many; cdr3_length: 15; j_call: TRBJ2-1; cdr3_nt: TGTGCCAGCAGTCTAGCGGGACAGACCTACAATGAGCAGTTCTTC; cdr3_aa: CASSLAGQTYNEQFF
v_call: TRBV7-2; d_call: TRBD2; clone_size: many; cdr3_length: 16; j_call: TRBJ2-3; cdr3_nt: TGTGCCAGCAGCTTGGGGACTAGCCGATACACAGATACGCAGTATTTT; cdr3_aa: CASSLGTSRYTDTQYF
v_call: TRBV7-8; d_call: TRBD1; clone_size: many; cdr3_length: 14; j_call: TRBJ2-5; cdr3_nt: TGTGCCAGCAGCTGGACAGGGGGATGGGAGACCCAGTACTTC; cdr3_aa: CASSWTGGWETQYF
v_call: TRBV7-3; d_call: TRBD1; clone_size: few; cdr3_length: 12; j_call: TRBJ1-1; cdr3_nt: TGTGCCAGCAGCCAAGACAGGGGGCGAGCTTTCTTT; cdr3_aa: CASSQDRGRAFF
v_call: TRBV20-1; d_call: TRBD2; clone_size: many; cdr3_length: 16; j_call: TRBJ2-1; cdr3_nt: TGCAGTGCTAGAGACCGACTAGCGGGGGCTTACAATGAGCAGTTCTTC; cdr3_aa: CSARDRLAGAYNEQFF
v_call: TRBV7-3; d_call: .; clone_size: many; cdr3_length: 13; j_call: TRBJ1-5; cdr3_nt: TGTGCCAGCAGCTCGGGACATGGTCAGCCCCAGCATTTT; cdr3_aa: CASSSGHGQPQHF
v_call: TRBV4-1; d_call: .; clone_size: .; cdr3_length: 16; j_call: TRBJ2-2; cdr3_nt: TGCGCCAGCAGCCGCCATGGAGGGGGGCCGGCCGGGGAGCTGTTTTTT; cdr3_aa: CASSRHGGGPAGELFF
v_call: TRBV5-1; d_call: .; clone_size: many; cdr3_length: 14; j_call: TRBJ2-1; cdr3_nt: TGCGCCAGCAGGCAGGCCAGCAACCACAATGAGCAGTTCTTC; cdr3_aa: CASRQASNHNEQFF
v_call: TRBV5-6; d_call: .; clone_size: many; cdr3_length: 15; j_call: TRBJ2-6; cdr3_nt: TGTGCCAGCAGCTTGGAGCTGGTAGGGGCCAACGTCCTGACTTTC; cdr3_aa: CASSLELVGANVLTF
v_call: TRBV15; d_call: .; clone_size: .; cdr3_length: 12; j_call: TRBJ1-1; cdr3_nt: TGTGCCACCGCCCGGGGGTACACTGAAGCTTTCTTT; cdr3_aa: CATARGYTEAFF
v_call: TRBV5-1; d_call: TRBD1; clone_size: many; cdr3_length: 15; j_call: TRBJ2-2; cdr3_nt: TGCGCCAGCAGTTTTGCGGGACAGGGGACCGGGGAGCTGTTTTTT; cdr3_aa: CASSFAGQGTGELFF
v_call: TRBV20-1; d_call: TRBD2; clone_size: many; cdr3_length: 16; j_call: TRBJ2-2; cdr3_nt: TGCAGTGCTAGACTAGCGGGACGAGGTGAAACCGGGGAGCTGTTTTTT; cdr3_aa: CSARLAGRGETGELFF
v_call: TRBV5-1; d_call: .; clone_size: many; cdr3_length: 15; j_call: TRBJ1-5; cdr3_nt: TGCGCCAGCAGCGAAATAGGACTTCTGAATCAGCCCCAGCATTTT; cdr3_aa: CASSEIGLLNQPQHF
v_call: TRBV6-5; d_call: .; clone_size: many; cdr3_length: 15; j_call: TRBJ2-2; cdr3_nt: TGTGCCAGCAGTTACAACGGAGTTAACACCGGGGAGCTGTTTTTT; cdr3_aa: CASSYNGVNTGELFF
v_call: TRBV20-1; d_call: .; clone_size: .; cdr3_length: 14; j_call: TRBJ2-1; cdr3_nt: TGCAGTGCATCATTGGCACTAGCCGTTAGGGAGCAGTTCTTT; cdr3_aa: CSASLALAVREQFF
v_call: TRBV4-2; d_call: TRBD1; clone_size: .; cdr3_length: 14; j_call: TRBJ2-7; cdr3_nt: TGTGCCAGCAGCCAAGGACAGGGGGACTACGAGCAGTACTTC; cdr3_aa: CASSQGQGDYEQYF
v_call: TRBV7-2; d_call: .; clone_size: many; cdr3_length: 11; j_call: TRBJ2-7; cdr3_nt: TGTGCCAGCAGCTCGCTCTACGAGCAGTACTTC; cdr3_aa: CASSSLYEQYF
v_call: TRBV5-1; d_call: .; clone_size: many; cdr3_length: 13; j_call: TRBJ2-5; cdr3_nt: TGCGCCAGCAGCGACCACGAAGGGGAGACCCAGTACTTC; cdr3_aa: CASSDHEGETQYF
v_call: TRBV30; d_call: .; clone_size: few; cdr3_length: 16; j_call: TRBJ2-7; cdr3_nt: TGTGCCTGGATGAGGTCATCCGGGCTTAGCTCCTACGAGCAGTACTTC; cdr3_aa: CAWMRSSGLSSYEQYF
v_call: TRBV29-1; d_call: .; clone_size: many; cdr3_length: 13; j_call: TRBJ1-2; cdr3_nt: TGCAGCGTTGGGGCAGGGGCCAACTATGGCTACACCTTC; cdr3_aa: CSVGAGANYGYTF
v_call: TRBV5-1; d_call: .; clone_size: many; cdr3_length: 16; j_call: TRBJ2-6; cdr3_nt: TGCGCCAGCAGCTTGGGGGCATCTTCTGGGGCCAACGTCCTGACTTTC; cdr3_aa: CASSLGASSGANVLTF
v_call: TRBV29-1; d_call: .; clone_size: few; cdr3_length: 10; j_call: TRBJ1-1; cdr3_nt: TGCAGCGTCAGGAACACTGAAGCTTTCTTT; cdr3_aa: CSVRNTEAFF
v_call: TRBV6-5; d_call: TRBD2; clone_size: many; cdr3_length: 13; j_call: TRBJ2-1; cdr3_nt: TGTGCCAGCAGTCGGGAGGGCCCCAATGAGCAGTTCTTC; cdr3_aa: CASSREGPNEQFF
v_call: TRBV24-1; d_call: TRBD1; clone_size: many; cdr3_length: 14; j_call: TRBJ2-3; cdr3_nt: TGTGCCACCAGTGAGACAGGGGTCACAGATACGCAGTATTTT; cdr3_aa: CATSETGVTDTQYF
v_call: TRBV6-1; d_call: .; clone_size: .; cdr3_length: 12; j_call: TRBJ1-6; cdr3_nt: TGTGCCAGCAGTAGACAGGTCTCACCCCTCCACTTT; cdr3_aa: CASSRQVSPLHF
v_call: TRBV12-3/TRBV12-4; d_call: .; clone_size: many; cdr3_length: 17; j_call: TRBJ2-6; cdr3_nt: TGTGCCAGCAGTTCCGGAGAGGCCTCCTCTGGGGCCAACGTCCTGACTTTC; cdr3_aa: CASSSGEASSGANVLTF
v_call: TRBV20-1; d_call: TRBD2; clone_size: many; cdr3_length: 17; j_call: TRBJ2-3; cdr3_nt: TGCAGTGCCACGGGGGAGGGACTTCCACGAGGGACAGATACGCAGTATTTT; cdr3_aa: CSATGEGLPRGTDTQYF
v_call: TRBV5-1; d_call: .; clone_size: many; cdr3_length: 14; j_call: TRBJ1-1; cdr3_nt: TGCGCCAGCAGCTTACAGGGAACCAACACTGAAGCTTTCTTT; cdr3_aa: CASSLQGTNTEAFF
v_call: TRBV7-2; d_call: TRBD2; clone_size: many; cdr3_length: 15; j_call: TRBJ2-7; cdr3_nt: TGTGCCAGCAGCCTGGGACTAGCGAACCTCTACGAGCAGTACTTC; cdr3_aa: CASSLGLANLYEQYF
v_call: TRBV5-1; d_call: .; clone_size: many; cdr3_length: 15; j_call: TRBJ1-1; cdr3_nt: TGCGCCAGCAGCCCATTCAGGGCAAGGGTAACTGAAGCTTTCTTT; cdr3_aa: CASSPFRARVTEAFF
v_call: TRBV30; d_call: .; clone_size: many; cdr3_length: 11; j_call: TRBJ1-3; cdr3_nt: TGTGCCTGGGCCGCCGGAAACACCATATATTTT; cdr3_aa: CAWAAGNTIYF
v_call: TRBV6-6; d_call: .; clone_size: many; cdr3_length: 16; j_call: TRBJ2-7; cdr3_nt: TGTGCCAGCAGTTACCACCAGAGCGGAGCGTTCTACGAGCAGTACTTC; cdr3_aa: CASSYHQSGAFYEQYF